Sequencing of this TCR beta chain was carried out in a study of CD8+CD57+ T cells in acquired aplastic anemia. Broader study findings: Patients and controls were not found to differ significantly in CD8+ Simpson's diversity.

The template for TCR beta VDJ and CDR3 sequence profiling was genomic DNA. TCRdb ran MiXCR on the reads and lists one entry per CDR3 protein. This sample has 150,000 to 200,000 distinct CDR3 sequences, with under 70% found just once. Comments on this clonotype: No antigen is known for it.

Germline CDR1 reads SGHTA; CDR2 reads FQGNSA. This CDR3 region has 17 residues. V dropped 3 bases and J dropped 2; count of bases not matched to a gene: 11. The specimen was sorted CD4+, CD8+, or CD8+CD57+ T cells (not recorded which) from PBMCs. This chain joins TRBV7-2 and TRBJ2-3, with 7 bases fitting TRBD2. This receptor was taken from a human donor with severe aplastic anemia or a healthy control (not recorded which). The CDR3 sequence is CASSLVRRGGTTDTQYF. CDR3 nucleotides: TGTGCCAGCAGCTTGGTGCGGAGGGGAGGGACCACAGATACGCAGTATTTT. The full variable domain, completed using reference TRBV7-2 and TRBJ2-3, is GAGVSQSPSNKVTEKGKDVELRCDPISGHTALYWYRQSLGQGLEFLIYFQGNSAPDKSGLPSDRFSAERTGGSVSTLTIQRTQQEDSAVYLCASSLVRRGGTTDTQYFGPGTRLTVL.